What follows are 4 T cell receptor beta chains derived from one specimen sequenced in a study of cytomegalovirus exposure and HLA in healthy donors. The PCR used 60 Vbeta and 13 Jbeta primers. The data were produced by immunoSEQ multiplex PCR, yet TCRdb's version contains in-frame clones alone and is incomplete. The table records over 150,000 clones, more than 65% of them present only once. What was sequenced was PBMCs. These TCRs come from a girl under 18 in good health and CMV-seropositive.

The V gene is TRBV29-1, the J gene TRBJ2-2, with D possibly matching TRBD1 (6 bases). V dropped 8 bases and J dropped 1 base, with 14 bases sitting between them. Germline V gene data show CDR1 as SQVTM and CDR2 as ANQGSEA. The CDR3 spans 14 residues. The CDR3 spells CSYHDRRNTGELFF. The CDR3 DNA sequence: TGCAGCTACCATGACAGGCGGAACACCGGGGAGCTGTTTTTT.

The CDR3 region is CASGLAGSGEQFF. In DNA form, the CDR3 reads TGTGCTAGTGGTTTGGCAGGAAGTGGTGAGCAGTTCTTC. V and J are TRBV12-5 and TRBJ2-1; unclear D gene. Trimming pared 1 base from V and 9 bases from J, leaving 10 bases between. This CDR3 contains 13 residues. Germline V lookup: CDR1 LGHNT, CDR2 FRNRAP.

This clone was recorded a few times. This sequence joins TRBV5-4 and TRBJ1-3; D is uncertain. V lost 3 bases and J lost 2, with 6 bases in between. The CDR3 covers 13 residues. Germline values: CDR1 SGHNT, CDR2 YYREEE (reference sequence). CDR3 loop: CASSSTPGNTIYF. The CDR3 nucleotides are TGTGCCAGCAGCTCGACACCTGGAAACACCATATATTTT.

This clone was counted a single time. The genes are TRBV6-7 and TRBJ2-7; TRBD1 might be the D (6 bases). TRBV6-7 is an ORF, and what it does is uncertain. This CDR3 has 15 amino acids. V was trimmed by 6 bases and J by 0 bases, leaving 15 bases between them. CDR3 protein: CASRNHRVSSYEQYF. CDR3 DNA sequence: TGTGCCAGCAGAAACCACAGGGTGAGCTCCTACGAGCAGTACTTC.